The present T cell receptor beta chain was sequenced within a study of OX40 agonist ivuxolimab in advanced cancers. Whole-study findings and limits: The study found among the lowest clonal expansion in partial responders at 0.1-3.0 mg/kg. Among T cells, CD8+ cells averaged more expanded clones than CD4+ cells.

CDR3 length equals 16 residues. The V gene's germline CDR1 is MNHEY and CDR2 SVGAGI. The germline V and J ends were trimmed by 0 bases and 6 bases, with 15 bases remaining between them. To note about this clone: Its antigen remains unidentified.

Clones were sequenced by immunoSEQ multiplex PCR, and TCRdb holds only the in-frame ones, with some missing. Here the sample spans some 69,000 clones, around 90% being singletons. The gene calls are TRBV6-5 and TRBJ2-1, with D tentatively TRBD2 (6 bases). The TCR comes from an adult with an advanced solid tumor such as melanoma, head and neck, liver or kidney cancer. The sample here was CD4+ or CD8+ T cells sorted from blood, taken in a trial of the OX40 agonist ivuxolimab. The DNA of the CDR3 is TGTGCCAGCAGTTACTCGAGCGGGCGGGGAGGCAATGAGCAGTTCTTC. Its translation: CASSYSSGRGGNEQFF.